The sequence of this T cell receptor beta chain was determined in a study of siplizumab effects on memory and regulatory T cells. CDR3 length equals 18 residues. Germline V gives CDR1 SGDLS, CDR2 YYNGEE. V lost 3 bases to trimming and J lost 4 bases, with 20 bases between them. Only in-frame clones appear in the TCRdb table, and some are missing; sequencing was by immunoSEQ multiplex PCR. The data hold around 58,000 clones, with around four fifths observed a single time. The sample taken for sequencing was memory CD4+ T cells sorted from blood. This chain connects TRBV9 to TRBJ2-6; perhaps D is TRBD1 or TRBD2 (5 bases each). This clonotype was obtained from a human donor in good health. The CDR3 loop is CASSAPAAGAVGANVLTF. In DNA form, the CDR3 reads TGTGCCAGCAGCGCCCCGGCGGCCGGGGCAGTCGGGGCCAACGTCCTGACTTTC.